One and the same sample provided the 27 T cell receptor beta chains below, sequenced in a study of T cells in Graves' hyperthyroidism and ophthalmopathy. The investigators amplified TCR beta CDR3 regions from RNA transcripts. HTBI primers were used for first-round RT-PCR of the TCR CDR3. TCRdb passed the multiplex PCR reads through MiXCR, listing each CDR3 protein once. This sample yields about 840,000 distinct CDR3 sequences, of which roughly 37% are seen a single time; 7% to 10% belongs to the top ten. What was sequenced was blood. The source is a man aged 18-30 years with Graves' hyperthyroidism.

The chain uses TRBV11-1 and TRBJ2-7; D might be TRBD1 (5 bases). The CDR3 consists of 14 residues. V lost 4 bases to trimming and J lost 7 bases, with 17 bases between them. Looked up from germline, CDR1 is SGHAT and CDR2 is FQDESV (reference sequence). The CDR3 nucleotides are TGTGCCAGCAGCTCACCCCAGGGTCGAGAGGAGCAGTACTTC. This encodes CASSSPQGREEQYF.

This clonotype was counted only a few times. The rearrangement joins TRBV2 to TRBJ1-2; D not certain. Germline CDR1 and CDR2: SNHLY and FYNNEI. The CDR3 is 15 amino acids. Trimming took off 5 bases at V and 2 bases at J, with 15 bases between the two ends. This CDR3 reads CASSPSHRVNYGYTF. CDR3 in DNA: TGTGCCAGCAGTCCCTCCCATCGGGTAAACTATGGCTACACCTTC.

This clonotype was observed a handful of times. The J gene is TRBJ1-6, the V gene TRBV5-1, with a possible D match to TRBD1 (6 bases). Deletions cut 0 bases from V and 7 bases from J, with 11 bases between. The V gene's germline CDR1 is SGHRS and CDR2 YFSETQ. The CDR3 is 15 amino acids. CDR3 residues: CASSLAGEGNSPLHF. DNA of the CDR3: TGCGCCAGCAGCTTGGCAGGGGAAGGAAATTCACCCCTCCACTTT.

The CDR3 DNA sequence: TGTGCCAGCAGTGAGTCGGCCGCCAATTCACCCCTCCACTTT. It codes for CASSESAANSPLHF. V is TRBV2 and J is TRBJ1-6; no reliable D call. From germline, CDR1 is SNHLY and CDR2 FYNNEI. Trimming removed 3 bases from V and 7 bases from J, with 10 bases in between. The CDR3 covers 14 residues.

The sample holds a few counts of this clonotype. The chain recombines TRBV5-1 with TRBJ1-1, with TRBD1 matching 7 bases. Germline V gives CDR1 SGHRS, CDR2 YFSETQ. The J segment lost 1 base and the V segment lost 4 bases, leaving 10 bases of the junction unmatched. The CDR3 spans 16 residues. CDR3 region: CASSAGQAAPNTEAFF. The CDR3 DNA reads as TGCGCCAGCAGCGCTGGACAGGCCGCACCGAACACTGAAGCTTTCTTT.

This clonotype was detected only a few times. A single base separates this from a much larger clone, so it may be a read error. This chain joins TRBV24-1 and TRBJ1-2, with 11 bases lining up with TRBD1. The CDR3 contains 15 residues. The germline gives CDR1 KGHDR, CDR2 SFDVKD. The CDR3: CTTSDPRDRGYGYTF. The CDR3 bases are TGTACCACCAGTGATCCCCGGGACAGGGGGTATGGCTACACCTTC.

This clonotype was seen ten or more times. This chain uses TRBV15 with TRBJ1-1; D is perhaps TRBD1 (6 bases). Germline-derived CDR1 and CDR2 are LNHNV and YYDKDF (reference sequence). The CDR3 loop spans 14 amino acids. Trimming removed 8 bases at V and 0 bases at J, with 13 bases between. The chain's CDR3 is CATGWDNMNTEAFF. DNA for the CDR3: TGTGCCACCGGTTGGGACAACATGAACACTGAAGCTTTCTTT.

The chain is built from TRBV7-9 and TRBJ1-2; D is possibly TRBD1 (6 bases). V lost 5 bases, J lost 2 bases, and 18 bases lay in between. The CDR3 is 16 residues long. The germline V gene encodes CDR1 SEHNR and CDR2 FQNEAQ (reference sequence). The CDR3, as DNA: TGTGCCAGCAGCGAACTACAGGGTCCTGGGAACTATGGCTACACCTTC. Its protein product is CASSELQGPGNYGYTF.

This clonotype was seen repeatedly, ten times or more. J is TRBJ1-1 and V is TRBV2; D is unclear. The CDR3 runs to 14 residues. The V end was cut by 6 bases, the J end by 5 bases, with 16 bases between. The germline V gene encodes CDR1 SNHLY and CDR2 FYNNEI. CDR3 nucleotides: TGTGCCAGCAGGAGCAGAACCGGAGGGACTGAAGCTTTCTTT. This translates into CASRSRTGGTEAFF. Variable domain in full (rest from reference TRBV2 and TRBJ1-1): EPEVTQTPSHQVTQMGQEVILRCVPISNHLYFYWYRQILGQKVEFLVSFYNNEISEKSEIFDDQFSVERPDGSNFTLKIRSTKLEDSAMYFCASRSRTGGTEAFFGQGTRLTVV.

The chain joins TRBV9 to TRBJ2-7; D might be TRBD2 (6 bases). This CDR3 has 14 residues. The germline V gene encodes CDR1 SGDLS and CDR2 YYNGEE. V was trimmed by 4 bases and J by 2 bases, leaving 13 bases between them. The CDR3, as DNA: TGTGCCAGCAGCACGGGCGGAGGGACCTACGAGCAGTACTTC. Its protein product is CASSTGGGTYEQYF.

A few counts support this clonotype. This chain connects TRBV29-1 to TRBJ2-7; 8 nucleotides line up with TRBD1. CDR1 and CDR2 from the germline V gene are SQVTM and ANQGSEA. The V gene end was trimmed by 7 bases and the J gene end by 1 base; junction bases not matched to a gene: 6. The CDR3 covers 13 residues. This CDR3 reads CSARTGKSYEQYF. The CDR3 DNA follows: TGCAGCGCTCGGACAGGGAAATCCTACGAGCAGTACTTC.

The rearrangement uses TRBV25-1 and TRBJ1-1; weak D call: TRBD1 (6 bases). The germline CDR1 and CDR2 sequences are MGHDK and SYGVNS. The CDR3 sequence is 16 residues long. V was pared by 5 bases and J by 2 bases, with 18 bases between. CDR3 sequence: CASSYPRGHLNTEAFF. In DNA, the CDR3 is TGTGCCAGCAGTTACCCCAGGGGACACCTAAACACTGAAGCTTTCTTT. Complete variable domain (other parts from reference TRBV25-1 and TRBJ1-1): EADIYQTPRYLVIGTGKKITLECSQTMGHDKMYWYQQDPGMELHLIHYSYGVNSTEKGDLSSESTVSRIRTEHFPLTLESARPSHTSQYLCASSYPRGHLNTEAFFGQGTRLTVV.

The chain joins TRBV9 to TRBJ2-2; TRBD2 aligns across 7 bases. Germline V gives CDR1 SGDLS, CDR2 YYNGEE. The CDR3 contains 15 residues. Trimming took 5 bases from V and 4 from J; bases not matched to a gene: 8. CDR3 in amino acids: CASSLRGLTTGELFF. DNA of the CDR3: TGTGCCAGCAGTTTGAGGGGACTAACCACCGGGGAGCTGTTTTTT.

The chain carries TRBV7-2 and TRBJ2-5; D is uncertain. Deletions cut 4 bases from V and 4 bases from J, with 10 bases between. Looked up from germline, CDR1 is SGHTA and CDR2 is FQGNSA. The CDR3 consists of 13 residues. In DNA, the CDR3 is TGTGCCAGCAGCTCCCACCGGAGAGAGACCCAGTACTTC. It specifies CASSSHRRETQYF. Using reference TRBV7-2 and TRBJ2-5 for the parts outside the CDR3, the full variable domain is GAGVSQSPSNKVTEKGKDVELRCDPISGHTALYWYRQSLGQGLEFLIYFQGNSAPDKSGLPSDRFSAERTGGSVSTLTIQRTQQEDSAVYLCASSSHRRETQYFGPGTRLLVL.

This clonotype was detected many times. Written as DNA, the CDR3 is TGCAGCGTTGAGGAGGGAGCCGTCCTGACTTTC. It encodes CSVEEGAVLTF. This chain uses TRBV29-1 with TRBJ2-6, with D maybe TRBD2 (6 bases). CDR3 length: 11 residues. Germline V gene lookup returns CDR1 SQVTM and CDR2 ANQGSEA. The germline V and J ends were trimmed by 3 bases and 12 bases, with 9 bases remaining between them. Based on the CDR3 plus reference TRBV29-1 and TRBJ2-6, the full variable domain is SAVISQKPSRDICQRGTSLTIQCQVDSQVTMMFWYRQQPGQSLTLIATANQGSEATYESGFVIDKFPISRPNLTFSTLTVSNMSPEDSSIYLCSVEEGAVLTFGAGSRLTVL.

The chain recombines TRBV12-3 or TRBV12-4 with TRBJ2-5; 12 nucleotides line up with TRBD2. This CDR3 contains 14 residues. V lost 6 bases to trimming and J lost 5 bases; unmatched junction nucleotides: 4. CDR3 nucleotides: TGTGCCAGCAGGATGACTAGCGGGGGTGAGACCCAGTACTTC. Amino acid sequence: CASRMTSGGETQYF.

This clonotype was seen a handful of times. The V and J genes are TRBV7-9 and TRBJ1-4; D gene ambiguous. The CDR3 length is 14 residues. V dropped 6 bases and J dropped 5 bases, with 13 bases sitting between them. Per germline, CDR1 SEHNR and CDR2 FQNEAQ (reference sequence). The DNA of the CDR3 is TGTGCCAGCAGTCCTCCTAGGCTGAATGAAAAACTGTTTTTT. As protein: CASSPPRLNEKLFF.

This clonotype was found a few times. V is TRBV19 and J is TRBJ1-1, with D possibly matching TRBD1 (5 bases). The CDR3 runs to 13 residues. Germline CDR1 reads LNHDA; CDR2 reads SQIVND (reference sequence). Between the trimmed V and J ends, which lost 9 bases and 1 base, there was a span of 12 bases. CDR3 loop: CASPGNPNTEAFF. In DNA form, the CDR3 reads TGTGCCAGCCCAGGGAACCCGAACACTGAAGCTTTCTTT. The full variable domain, completed using reference TRBV19 and TRBJ1-1, is DGGITQSPKYLFRKEGQNVTLSCEQNLNHDAMYWYRQDPGQGLRLIYYSQIVNDFQKGDIAEGYSVSREKKESFPLTVTSAQKNPTAFYLCASPGNPNTEAFFGQGTRLTVV.

About this clonotype itself: The junction shows a germline mismatch at one end, possibly a read error. V is TRBV5-1 and J is TRBJ1-2, with 7 bases aligning to TRBD1. Germline assignment: CDR1 SGHRS and CDR2 YFSETQ. The CDR3 runs to 13 residues. CDR3 bases: TGCGCCAGCAGCTTGGGGCAGGGGGATGGCTACGCCTTC. Translated, it gives CASSLGQGDGYAF.

V gene TRBV10-3 combines with J gene TRBJ2-2, with 9 bases lining up with TRBD1. CDR1 ENHRY and CDR2 SYGVKD come from the germline V gene. The CDR3 sequence is 15 residues long. The V segment lost 5 bases and the J segment 5 bases; nucleotides outside the gene matches: 6. CDR3 nucleotides: TGTGCCATCAGTCCCGGGACAGGGACGACCGGGGAGCTGTTTTTT. The encoded protein is CAISPGTGTTGELFF.

The chain carries TRBV6-5 and TRBJ2-7; possible D gene TRBD2, 5 bases. Germline CDR1 reads MNHEY; CDR2 reads SVGAGI. Trimming took 7 bases from V and 3 from J, leaving 13 bases between them. This CDR3 is 13 amino acids long. This CDR3 is CASTARDLYEQYF. As DNA, the CDR3 is TGTGCCAGCACTGCCCGGGATCTCTACGAGCAGTACTTC.

The J gene is TRBJ1-2, the V gene TRBV12-3 or TRBV12-4, with a possible D match to TRBD1 (6 bases). V lost 5 bases to trimming and J lost 6 bases, with 19 bases between them. The CDR3 is 15 amino acids. In nucleotides, the CDR3 is TGTGCCAGCAGTCCCTTCAGGGGAGTGGTGGATGGCTACACCTTC. This encodes CASSPFRGVVDGYTF.

The chain employs TRBV5-6 and TRBJ2-7; D not resolved. From germline, CDR1 is SGHDT and CDR2 YYEEEE. Trimming left V 2 bases short and J 3 bases short, with 6 bases between. This CDR3 has 12 residues. The CDR3 is CASSFTHYEQYF. The CDR3 DNA reads TGTGCCAGCAGCTTTACACACTACGAGCAGTACTTC.

For this clonotype: This clone may be a read error of a much larger clone one base away. The V call is TRBV10-3, the J call TRBJ1-5; no reliable D call. The V and J ends lost 10 bases and 3 bases respectively, with 1 base between them. Per the germline V gene, CDR1 is ENHRY and CDR2 is SYGVKD. This CDR3 contains 9 residues. The CDR3: CANNQPQHF. CDR3 DNA sequence: TGTGCCAACAATCAGCCCCAGCATTTT.

This clonotype was counted at least ten times. J is TRBJ1-2 and V is TRBV20-1; D gene unclear. CDR1 is DFQATT and CDR2 is SNEGSKA in the germline V gene (reference sequence). This CDR3 is built from 11 residues. CDR3: CRATDGYGYTF. For the CDR3, the DNA is TGCAGGGCGACCGACGGATATGGCTACACCTTC.

This clonotype was counted ten times or more. The chain couples TRBV20-1 to TRBJ1-1; 11 nucleotides line up with TRBD1. The V segment lost 2 bases and the J segment 3 bases; nucleotides outside the gene matches: 2. The CDR3 has 14 residues. CDR1 is DFQATT, CDR2 SNEGSKA, per germline (reference sequence). CDR3 in DNA: TGCAGTGCTAGATTGGACAGGGGGCACACTGAAGCTTTCTTT. The encoded protein is CSARLDRGHTEAFF.

V gene TRBV12-3 or TRBV12-4 combines with J gene TRBJ1-1; a weak D match, TRBD1 (5 bases). V lost 7 bases and J 5 bases, leaving 14 bases between the germline ends. The CDR3 contains 13 residues. CDR3: CASKGRGLTEAFF. The CDR3 DNA is TGTGCCAGCAAAGGGAGGGGTCTGACTGAAGCTTTCTTT.